This T cell receptor beta chain is drawn from a study of blood T cell repertoires in COVID-19. Background on the study: Acute-phase and convalescent COVID-19 samples originated in the United States, Italy and Spain.

Ages ranged from about 18 to 89 years, with residence in more than 20 US areas. Participants' own reports of clinical history determined their cohort assignment. This CDR3 is 16 amino acids long. CDR1 and CDR2 from the germline V gene are SSHAT and FNYEAQ (reference sequence). V lost 1 base and J 1 base, leaving 13 bases between the germline ends. The authors' processing: Reference gene primer amplification in the assay estimated nucleated cell counts. The data were produced by immunoSEQ multiplex PCR, yet TCRdb's version contains in-frame clones alone and is incomplete. The V and J calls and clone size come from that table; D and trimming were worked out from the DNA. Of approximately 200,000 clones in the sample, 87% were seen once.

The sequenced sample consisted of PBMCs or T cells enriched from blood (not recorded which). The chain joins TRBV7-7 to TRBJ2-5; weak D call: TRBD2 (5 bases). The clonotype originates from a woman in her 30s who had recovered from COVID-19. The CDR3 loop reads CASSLGVLAPQETQYF. DNA of the CDR3: TGTGCCAGCAGCTTAGGGGTGTTAGCGCCCCAAGAGACCCAGTACTTC.